The T cell receptor (beta chain) described here comes from a study of radiation and T cells in renal cell carcinoma. Clones were read by immunoSEQ multiplex PCR, and TCRdb kept only the in-frame ones, dropping some. This table has 40,000 to 50,000 clones, roughly 80% appearing once. Indicated time point: blood 4 weeks post-SBRT, at nephrectomy. Treatment indicated: 15 Gy SBRT to primary tumor, nephrectomy 4 weeks later. Nephrectomy followed 15 Gy stereotactic body radiation by 4 weeks. This TCR derives from a woman in her seventies with renal cell carcinoma. Sequenced material: blood, taken from a patient whose treatment included radiotherapy and nephrectomy.

CDR3 DNA: TGTGCCAGCAGACGACTAGCGGGAGGGAGTGGAGATACGCAGTATTTT. Its translation is CASRRLAGGSGDTQYF. This chain links TRBV7-9 with TRBJ2-3; 14 bases map to TRBD2. V trimming: 6 bases; J trimming: 5 bases; junction bases outside the gene matches: 7. The CDR3 covers 16 residues. From germline, CDR1 is SEHNR and CDR2 FQNEAQ (reference sequence).